The clone carrying this TCR beta chain has just a few counts. The antigen is undetermined. The record originates from a study of CD8+ T cells in alopecia areata. Study overall: A 6-month period off drug followed tofacitinib, which lasted 6 to 18 months. Broader study findings: Scalp samples also yield sequences from resident alphabeta T cells of normal skin.

CDR1 SNHLY and CDR2 FYNNEI come from the germline V gene. The CDR3 spans 15 residues. V trimming: 7 bases; J trimming: 4 bases; junction bases outside the gene matches: 9. Treatment described: oral pan-JAK inhibitor, 5-10 mg twice daily. Isolated RNA was reverse transcribed into cDNA used as the sequencing template. Clones were read by immunoSEQ multiplex PCR, and TCRdb kept only the in-frame ones, dropping some. Found here are about 200,000 clones, about three fifths of them singletons; the top ten hold more than 3.5%. J is TRBJ2-1 and V is TRBV2, with 8 bases identical to TRBD2. Sequencing was performed on CD4+ T cells sorted from blood, taken at week 4, from a patient treated with tofacitinib. The source of this sequence is a human donor with alopecia areata. The CDR3 sequence: CASTRGGTGYNEQFF. CDR3 DNA: TGTGCCAGCACTCGGGGGGGGACTGGATACAATGAGCAGTTCTTC.